The T cell receptor (beta chain) described here comes from a study of OX40 agonist ivuxolimab in advanced cancers. The CDR3 sequence is 13 residues long. Germline V gene lookup returns CDR1 SNHLY and CDR2 FYNNEI. Here immunoSEQ multiplex PCR was the method, and the copy in TCRdb shows in-frame clones only, minus some. The sample holds more than 100,000 clones; approximately 90% are singletons and the top ten take 0.85% to 1.4%. The receptor was isolated from an adult with an advanced solid tumor such as melanoma, head and neck, liver or kidney cancer. The chain uses TRBV2 and TRBJ2-5; D might be TRBD1 or TRBD2, each matching 5 bases. The J call may be faulty, since TRBJ2-7 better matches the DNA end. The sample consisted of CD4+ or CD8+ T cells sorted from blood, taken in a trial of the OX40 agonist ivuxolimab. CDR3: CAAGDQQLYEQYF. The DNA for the CDR3 is TGTGCCGCTGGGGACCAACAACTCTACGAGCAGTACTTC.